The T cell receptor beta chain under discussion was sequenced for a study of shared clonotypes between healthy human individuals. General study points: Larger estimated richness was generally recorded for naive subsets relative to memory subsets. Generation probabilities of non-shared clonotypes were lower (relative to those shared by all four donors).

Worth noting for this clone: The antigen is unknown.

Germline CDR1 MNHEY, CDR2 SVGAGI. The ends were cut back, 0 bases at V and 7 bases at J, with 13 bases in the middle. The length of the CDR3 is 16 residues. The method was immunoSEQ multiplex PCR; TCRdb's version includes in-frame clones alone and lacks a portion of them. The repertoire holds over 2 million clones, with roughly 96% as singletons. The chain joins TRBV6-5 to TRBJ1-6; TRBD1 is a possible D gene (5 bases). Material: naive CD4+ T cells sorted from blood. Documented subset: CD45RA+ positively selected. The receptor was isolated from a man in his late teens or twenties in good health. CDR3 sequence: CASSYSKGTVNSPLHF. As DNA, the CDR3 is TGTGCCAGCAGTTACTCGAAAGGGACGGTGAATTCACCCCTCCACTTT.